Listed below are T cell receptor beta chains from one sample, sequenced in a study of T cell responses to AZD1222 COVID-19 vaccine. TCRdb's copy holds only in-frame clones and misses some; the assay was immunoSEQ multiplex PCR. Of roughly 100,000 clones listed, roughly 86% are singletons. The sample consisted of peripheral blood, taken 28 days after the second dose of the MenACWY control vaccine. The receptors stem from an adult who received the MenACWY meningococcal vaccine as a control. Both conserved end residues are part of each CDR3. D genes are given only for firm matches. Clone size is stated in some rows and not others, as once, few, many or a class when expanded.

size: -
D: TRBD2
V: TRBV29-1
J: TRBJ2-2
DNA: TGCAGCGTTGTTGCGGGACTAAAAAACACCGGGGAGCTGTTTTTT
CDR3: CSVVAGLKNTGELFF

size: -
D: TRBD1
V: TRBV19
J: TRBJ1-2
DNA: TGTGCCAGTACCTGGACAGGGGACTATGGCTACACCTTC
CDR3: CASTWTGDYGYTF

size: -
D: TRBD1
V: TRBV6-2/TRBV6-3
J: TRBJ2-1
DNA: TGTGCCAGCAGTTACCGGACAGGGTCCGGCAATGAGCAGTTCTTC
CDR3: CASSYRTGSGNEQFF

size: -
D: -
V: TRBV7-3
J: TRBJ2-2
DNA: TGTGCCAGCAGCTCCGGAGGACAGCTAACCGGGGAGCTGTTTTTT
CDR3: CASSSGGQLTGELFF

size: -
D: -
V: TRBV28
J: TRBJ1-1
DNA: TGTGCCAGCAGTTCGGTGGCCACTGAAGCTTTCTTT
CDR3: CASSSVATEAFF

size: -
D: -
V: TRBV4-3
J: TRBJ2-7
DNA: TGCGCCAGCAGCCAAGATCGATGGGACACCGCCTACGAGCAGTACTTC
CDR3: CASSQDRWDTAYEQYF

size: -
D: -
V: TRBV11-2
J: TRBJ2-3
DNA: TGTGCCAGCAGCACGACGCAGGGAGGAGATACGCAGTATTTT
CDR3: CASSTTQGGDTQYF

size: -
D: TRBD2
V: TRBV4-2
J: TRBJ2-5
DNA: TGTGCCAGCAGCCCACTCGGACTAGGGAGACAAGAGACCCAGTACTTC
CDR3: CASSPLGLGRQETQYF

size: -
D: -
V: TRBV19
J: TRBJ1-5
DNA: TGTGCCAGTCGAGAAGGGCAGCTCGTTTCTCAGCCCCAGCATTTT
CDR3: CASREGQLVSQPQHF

size: -
D: -
V: TRBV2
J: TRBJ1-1
DNA: TGTGCCAGCTCCCCAAGGTTGGGTTTCGGAAAATACAAGGACACTGAAGCTTTCTTT
CDR3: CASSPRLGFGKYKDTEAFF

size: -
D: TRBD1
V: TRBV19
J: TRBJ1-6
DNA: TGTGCCAGTAGGCGACAGGGGGCGCCGGATTCACCCCTCCACTTT
CDR3: CASRRQGAPDSPLHF

size: once
D: -
V: TRBV6-5
J: TRBJ2-3
DNA: TGTGCCAGCAGTTCCGGCGGGGACCAGGCTGATACGCAGTATTTT
CDR3: CASSSGGDQADTQYF

size: -
D: -
V: TRBV6-6
J: TRBJ1-4
DNA: TGTGCCAGCAGTTACCAGGGAGCCCCTAGTGAAAAACTGTTTTTT
CDR3: CASSYQGAPSEKLFF

size: -
D: -
V: TRBV6-5
J: TRBJ2-7
DNA: TGTGCCAGCAGCTCCGGAAGAGACGGGGGCGAGCAGTACTTC
CDR3: CASSSGRDGGEQYF

size: -
D: -
V: TRBV15
J: TRBJ2-7
DNA: TGTGCCACCAGCAGCGTCCCGGGAATTAGCTCCTACGAGCAGTACTTC
CDR3: CATSSVPGISSYEQYF

size: once
D: -
V: TRBV7-9
J: TRBJ2-1
DNA: TGTGCCAGCAGCACCTCGACCCTCAATGAGCAGTTCTTC
CDR3: CASSTSTLNEQFF

size: -
D: -
V: TRBV11-2
J: TRBJ1-3
DNA: TGTGCCAGCAGCTTAAGCTCTGGAAACACCATATATTTT
CDR3: CASSLSSGNTIYF

size: -
D: -
V: TRBV12-3/TRBV12-4
J: TRBJ2-5
DNA: TGTGCCAGCAGACTGGGATTGCAAGAGACCCAGTACTTC
CDR3: CASRLGLQETQYF

size: -
D: TRBD2
V: TRBV7-2
J: TRBJ2-7
DNA: TGTGCCAGCAGCCCCCGACGGGCGGGGGAGGGGGAGCAGTACTTC
CDR3: CASSPRRAGEGEQYF

size: few
D: TRBD1
V: TRBV19
J: TRBJ1-1
DNA: TGTGCCAGTCATAATAGGGACAGGGCAAACACTGAAGCTTTCTTT
CDR3: CASHNRDRANTEAFF

size: once
D: -
V: TRBV4-3
J: TRBJ1-2
DNA: TGCGCCAGCAGCCAAGATCCAGGGGAGGCTGGCTACACCTTC
CDR3: CASSQDPGEAGYTF

size: -
D: -
V: TRBV6-5
J: TRBJ1-2
DNA: TGTGCCAGCAGCGACTCAGGAAAGGATGGCTACACCTTC
CDR3: CASSDSGKDGYTF

size: -
D: -
V: TRBV6-1
J: TRBJ1-2
DNA: TGTGCCAGCAGTGATGGTGGACGGCTAACAAGATATCTTAACTATGGCTACACCTTC
CDR3: CASSDGGRLTRYLNYGYTF

size: -
D: -
V: TRBV28
J: TRBJ1-1
DNA: TGTGCCAGCAGTTTAAGGGTGGGCAGCGGGAACACTGAAGCTTTCTTT
CDR3: CASSLRVGSGNTEAFF

size: -
D: -
V: TRBV5-1
J: TRBJ1-5
DNA: TGCGCCAGCAGCCCTTTTGGGGGCAATCAGCCCCAGCATTTT
CDR3: CASSPFGGNQPQHF

size: -
D: TRBD1
V: TRBV5-4
J: TRBJ1-5
DNA: TGTGCCAGCAGCGTGGGTGGACAGGGTGGTAATCAGCCCCAGCATTTT
CDR3: CASSVGGQGGNQPQHF

size: -
D: -
V: TRBV11-2
J: TRBJ1-5
DNA: TGTGCCAGCAGCCAGGGAGCAGAATCCAATCAGCCCCAGCATTTT
CDR3: CASSQGAESNQPQHF

size: once
D: -
V: TRBV7-2
J: TRBJ2-7
DNA: TGTGCCAGCAGCTTGCCAAAGAGGCAGGGTCGCAGCTCCTACGAGCAGTACTTC
CDR3: CASSLPKRQGRSSYEQYF

size: -
D: TRBD1
V: TRBV28
J: TRBJ1-3
DNA: TGTGCCAGCAGACCACCGGGACAGGGGCACACCATATATTTT
CDR3: CASRPPGQGHTIYF

size: -
D: TRBD2
V: TRBV7-9
J: TRBJ2-7
DNA: TGTGCCAGCAGCTTGGGACTAGCTGTCAACGAGCAGTACTTC
CDR3: CASSLGLAVNEQYF

size: -
D: -
V: TRBV15
J: TRBJ2-6
DNA: TGTGCCACCAGCAGAGGAGGGTCTGGGGCCAACGTCCTGACTTTC
CDR3: CATSRGGSGANVLTF

size: -
D: -
V: TRBV13
J: TRBJ2-3
DNA: TGTGCCAGCAGCTTGAACGACAGGCTGAGCACAGATACGCAGTATTTT
CDR3: CASSLNDRLSTDTQYF

size: -
D: TRBD1
V: TRBV10-1
J: TRBJ1-4
DNA: TGCGCCAGCAGTGAAAGGACAGGGCCATACGAAAAACTGTTTTTT
CDR3: CASSERTGPYEKLFF

size: -
D: TRBD1
V: TRBV5-1
J: TRBJ1-4
DNA: TGCGCCAGCAGCTTTGACAGGGCGGCAACTAATGAAAAACTGTTTTTT
CDR3: CASSFDRAATNEKLFF

size: -
D: TRBD1
V: TRBV9
J: TRBJ1-4
DNA: TGTGCCAGCAGCGTAGCTACAGGGGGCGGTGAAAAACTGTTTTTT
CDR3: CASSVATGGGEKLFF

size: -
D: -
V: TRBV9
J: TRBJ2-6
DNA: TGTGCCAGCAGCGCAGGGGCTGGGGCCAACGTCCTGACTTTC
CDR3: CASSAGAGANVLTF

size: -
D: -
V: TRBV19
J: TRBJ2-5
DNA: TGTGCCAGTAGTCGCTCCCGACTTCAAGAGACCCAGTACTTC
CDR3: CASSRSRLQETQYF

size: -
D: TRBD1
V: TRBV3-1/TRBV3-2
J: TRBJ1-2
DNA: TGTGCCAGCAGCCAAGAGCGGCTCGGCAGGGGGGTCTATGGCTACACCTTC
CDR3: CASSQERLGRGVYGYTF

size: -
D: -
V: TRBV19
J: TRBJ1-1
DNA: TGTGCCAGTAGTATGCGGCAGGGCACTGAAGCTTTCTTT
CDR3: CASSMRQGTEAFF

size: -
D: -
V: TRBV19
J: TRBJ2-7
DNA: TGTGCCAGTAGTATCTGGGCTGCACCTTCCTACGAGCAGTACTTC
CDR3: CASSIWAAPSYEQYF

size: -
D: -
V: TRBV15
J: TRBJ2-2
DNA: TGTGCCACCAGCAGAGTGGGGGGGCGCCAGGACACCGGGGAGCTGTTTTTT
CDR3: CATSRVGGRQDTGELFF

size: -
D: TRBD1
V: TRBV7-2
J: TRBJ1-2
DNA: TGTGCCAGCAGCTTAATGGGGACAGGGGATGGCTACACCTTC
CDR3: CASSLMGTGDGYTF

size: -
D: -
V: TRBV7-2
J: TRBJ1-2
DNA: TGTGCCAGCAGCACTAGGGAATCTCGGGGGCTAAGCTATGGCTACACCTTC
CDR3: CASSTRESRGLSYGYTF

size: -
D: TRBD1
V: TRBV5-1
J: TRBJ2-7
DNA: TGCGCCCTCCCCCCGCTCGACAGGGGGCCTTCCTACGAGCAGTACTTC
CDR3: CALPPLDRGPSYEQYF

size: -
D: -
V: TRBV10-1
J: TRBJ1-5
DNA: TGCGCCAGCAGGGGAGGATTGAGGCAGCCCCAGCATTTT
CDR3: CASRGGLRQPQHF

size: -
D: -
V: TRBV19
J: TRBJ1-2
DNA: TGTGCCAGTAGCCTCACTCGGGGGGCTGGGGATGGCTACACCTTC
CDR3: CASSLTRGAGDGYTF

size: -
D: TRBD1
V: TRBV19
J: TRBJ1-1
DNA: TGTGCCAGTAGTTTTACAGGGGGGACTGAAGCTTTCTTT
CDR3: CASSFTGGTEAFF

size: -
D: -
V: TRBV18
J: TRBJ2-3
DNA: TGTGCCAGCTCATCCCAAGTGGGAACCACAGATACGCAGTATTTT
CDR3: CASSSQVGTTDTQYF

size: -
D: -
V: TRBV28
J: TRBJ2-7
DNA: TGTGCCAGCAGGAGGTGGGGTTACGAGCAGTACTTC
CDR3: CASRRWGYEQYF

size: -
D: TRBD1
V: TRBV2
J: TRBJ1-2
DNA: TGTGCCAGCAGCCGGGACAGCTATGGCTACACCTTC
CDR3: CASSRDSYGYTF

size: -
D: -
V: TRBV7-9
J: TRBJ1-2
DNA: TGTGCCAGCAGCTTAGACGGGGGCGCCTATGGCTACACCTTC
CDR3: CASSLDGGAYGYTF

size: -
D: TRBD2
V: TRBV6-5
J: TRBJ2-7
DNA: TGTGCCAGCAGTTACTTAGCGGGCTCCTACGAGCAGTACTTC
CDR3: CASSYLAGSYEQYF

size: -
D: -
V: TRBV14
J: TRBJ1-6
DNA: TGTGCCAGCAGCCCCGCCCGTAATTCACCCCTCCACTTT
CDR3: CASSPARNSPLHF

size: -
D: -
V: TRBV12-2
J: TRBJ1-6
DNA: TGTGCAAGTCCCCCCAAAGGGACAGTAAATTCACCCCTCCACTTT
CDR3: CASPPKGTVNSPLHF

size: -
D: -
V: TRBV4-1
J: TRBJ1-3
DNA: TGCGCCAGCAGCCAAGATTCTGCAGCTGGAAACACCATATATTTT
CDR3: CASSQDSAAGNTIYF

size: few
D: -
V: TRBV5-5
J: TRBJ1-1
DNA: TGTGCCAGCAGCTTAAGACAGGAGGGGACTGAAGCTTTCTTT
CDR3: CASSLRQEGTEAFF

size: -
D: -
V: TRBV7-2
J: TRBJ2-5
DNA: TGTGCCAGCAGCTTAGGGGTCGAGGCGGGGCGGGAGACCCAGTACTTC
CDR3: CASSLGVEAGRETQYF